Below are 13 T cell receptor beta chains sequenced from a single sample in a study of cytotoxic CD8 clonotypes in ibrutinib-treated CLL. TCRdb's table, derived via immunoSEQ multiplex PCR, lists solely in-frame clones and lacks some. The table includes tens of thousands of clones, just over 85% detected once. Specimen: PBMCs, collected before ibrutinib treatment. The receptors come from a human donor with chronic lymphocytic leukemia.

This chain connects TRBV25-1 to TRBJ2-2; 9 bases are a match to TRBD1. Germline-derived CDR1 and CDR2 are MGHDK and SYGVNS. Germline trimming cut 5 bases from V and 1 base from J; bases unmatched to any gene: 8. The CDR3 length is 17 residues. CDR3 coding DNA: TGTGCCAGCAGTACGGACAGGGGCGGGGGGAACACCGGGGAGCTGTTTTTT. It is translated as CASSTDRGGGNTGELFF.

The CDR3 DNA reads TGTGCCAGCAGCTTAGGGCACGGCGAGAACACTGAAGCTTTCTTT. Its translation: CASSLGHGENTEAFF. The genes are TRBV7-9 and TRBJ1-1; D gene ambiguous. V was trimmed by 1 base and J by 1 base, leaving 10 bases between them. Germline V lookup: CDR1 SEHNR, CDR2 FQNEAQ (reference sequence). CDR3 length: 15 residues.

This chain's CDR3 is CASSAGRARDEQFF. The DNA for the CDR3 is TGTGCCAGCAGCGCCGGGAGGGCTAGGGATGAGCAGTTCTTC. The genes are TRBV7-3 and TRBJ2-1; TRBD2 matches 8 bases. Trimming cost V 5 bases and J 8 bases; bases outside gene matches: 8. The CDR3 covers 14 residues. Per germline, CDR1 SGHTA and CDR2 FQGTGA. Based on the CDR3 plus reference TRBV7-3 and TRBJ2-1, the full variable domain is GAGVSQTPSNKVTEKGKYVELRCDPISGHTALYWYRQSLGQGPEFLIYFQGTGAADDSGLPNDRFFAVRPEGSVSTLKIQRTERGDSAVYLCASSAGRARDEQFFGPGTRLTVL.

V usage is TRBV6-5 and J usage is TRBJ1-1; D is undetermined. V lost 2 bases and J 6 bases, leaving 19 bases between the germline ends. Germline V gives CDR1 MNHEY, CDR2 SVGAGI. The CDR3 totals 16 residues. The DNA of the CDR3 is TGTGCCAGCAGTTACGGCCTAAACACGGGTTGGGCTGAAGCTTTCTTT. Amino acids: CASSYGLNTGWAEAFF.

This clone was observed a handful of times. The V and J genes are TRBV19 and TRBJ2-4, with 15 bases that match TRBD2. V was clipped by 5 bases and J by 0 bases; unmatched bases: 8. Germline CDR1 reads LNHDA; CDR2 reads SQIVND (reference sequence). This CDR3 has 19 amino acids. In DNA, the CDR3 is TGTGCCAGTAGTTCGGGACTAGCGGGAGGCACTCTAGCCAAAAACATTCAGTACTTC. This codes for CASSSGLAGGTLAKNIQYF.

The sample holds one count of this clone. The J gene is TRBJ2-3, the V gene TRBV29-1; D unclear. From germline, CDR1 is SQVTM and CDR2 ANQGSEA. V shed 4 bases and J shed 2 bases, with 4 bases lying between them. This CDR3 spans 11 amino acids. CDR3 DNA: TGCAGCGTTGGGAACACAGATACGCAGTATTTT. Encoded protein: CSVGNTDTQYF.

The gene calls are TRBV19 and TRBJ1-4; TRBD1 is a possible D gene (6 bases). V gave up 1 base and J gave up 4 bases, with 13 bases separating them. Germline V CDR1 and CDR2: LNHDA, SQIVND (reference sequence). The CDR3 is 16 amino acids. Here the CDR3 reads CASSIANRALNEKLFF. The CDR3 DNA reads as TGTGCCAGTAGTATAGCTAACAGGGCACTTAATGAAAAACTGTTTTTT.

This chain connects TRBV7-9 to TRBJ2-2; D may be TRBD2 (6 bases). Trimming cost V 0 bases and J 1 base, with 6 bases left between them. Germline CDR1 is SEHNR and CDR2 is FQNEAQ (reference sequence). The CDR3 runs to 15 residues. CDR3 in DNA: TGTGCCAGCAGCTTAGCGGGAGGGAACACCGGGGAGCTGTTTTTT. Translation gives CASSLAGGNTGELFF.

The V call is TRBV19, the J call TRBJ2-3; the match to TRBD1 covers 8 bases. Unmatched junction bases numbered 6, after V lost 7 bases and J lost 3 bases. The germline V gene has CDR1 LNHDA and CDR2 SQIVND (reference sequence). The CDR3 has 14 amino acids. The CDR3 spells CASTAGQATDTQYF. For the CDR3, the DNA is TGTGCCAGTACCGCGGGACAGGCGACAGATACGCAGTATTTT.

The chain is built from TRBV7-9 and TRBJ1-2; 8 bases line up with TRBD1. The germline CDR1 and CDR2 sequences are SEHNR and FQNEAQ (reference sequence). The junction had 16 bases not matched to a gene; V was cut back by 5 bases and J by 8 bases. CDR3 length equals 16 residues. The CDR3 loop reads CASSPTGQGTFGGYTF. The CDR3 coding sequence is TGTGCCAGCAGCCCAACTGGACAGGGAACCTTCGGGGGCTACACCTTC.

V is TRBV6-1 and J is TRBJ1-3; D gene unclear. Looked up from germline, CDR1 is MNHNS and CDR2 is SASEGT. The CDR3 sequence is 14 residues long. Trimming took 6 bases from V and 0 from J, leaving 9 bases between them. Here the CDR3 reads CASSREYSGNTIYF. The CDR3, as DNA: TGTGCCAGCAGCCGGGAGTACTCTGGAAACACCATATATTTT.

The rearrangement links TRBV2 to TRBJ1-4, with 12 bases aligning to TRBD1. Losses at the gene ends were 10 bases for V and 7 bases for J; bases not matched to a gene: 10. The CDR3 has 15 amino acids. Per germline, CDR1 SNHLY and CDR2 FYNNEI. The CDR3 DNA reads as TGTGCCACCACCCGTTTGGGACAGGGGGCTGAAAAACTGTTTTTT. It is translated as CATTRLGQGAEKLFF. The variable domain in full, completed from reference TRBV2 and TRBJ1-4, reads EPEVTQTPSHQVTQMGQEVILRCVPISNHLYFYWYRQILGQKVEFLVSFYNNEISEKSEIFDDQFSVERPDGSNFTLKIRSTKLEDSAMYFCATTRLGQGAEKLFFGSGTQLSVL.

The rearrangement links TRBV27 to TRBJ2-7; TRBD2 is a possible D gene (5 bases). This CDR3 has 15 residues. With 4 bases removed from V and 5 bases from J, the gap between germline ends came to 18 bases. Germline lookup yields CDR1 MNHEY and CDR2 SMNVEV (reference sequence). The CDR3 DNA reads TGTGCCAGCAGTTCCCGGACTGCTCGGCATGACGAGCAGTACTTC. This encodes CASSSRTARHDEQYF.